Presented here are 20 T cell receptor beta chains from one specimen sequenced in a study of T-cell reconstitution after alpha-beta-depleted transplantation in children. It was with unique molecular identifiers that the TCRbeta library was prepared. MiXCR, applied by TCRdb to the PCR reads, yields one record per CDR3 protein. The table has 250,000 to 300,000 distinct CDR3 sequences, around 7.3% seen once. What these receptors recognize is not known. Study conclusions and caveats: T-cell counts and diversity were attributed mostly to newly produced T cells one year after transplant.

Specimen: peripheral blood, collected 360 days after TCRalphabeta/CD19-depleted stem cell transplant. The receptors were gathered from a female patient aged 2-9 years who had a stem cell transplant for Fanconi anemia, so the T cells may come from the graft donor.

This clonotype appeared many times. The V gene is TRBV3-1, the J gene TRBJ1-1; maybe TRBD1 (6 bases). Germline values: CDR1 LGHDT, CDR2 YNNKEL (reference sequence). The CDR3 is 15 amino acids. Deletions cut 1 base from V and 5 bases from J, with 14 bases between. As DNA, the CDR3 is TGTGCCAGCAGCCAAGGTTGGGAGGGGGAGACTGAAGCTTTCTTT. Residues: CASSQGWEGETEAFF.

Many counts were recorded for this clonotype. This rearrangement joins TRBV5-1 to TRBJ1-3; TRBD1 is a possible D gene (6 bases). Germline lookup yields CDR1 SGHRS and CDR2 YFSETQ. CDR3 length: 15 residues. Trimming removed 0 bases at V and 0 bases at J, with 7 bases between. CDR3 bases: TGCGCCAGCAGCTTGGAGGGACACTCTGGAAACACCATATATTTT. Protein: CASSLEGHSGNTIYF.

This clonotype has only a few counts. The chain employs TRBV20-1 and TRBJ1-5; D might be TRBD1 (5 bases). The V gene lost 4 bases and the J gene lost 1 base, with 11 bases spanning the gap. This CDR3 comprises 14 residues. CDR1 DFQATT and CDR2 SNEGSKA come from the germline V gene (reference sequence). CDR3 nucleotide sequence: TGCAGTGCTAAAACAGGCCTAAGCAATCAGCCCCAGCATTTT. It codes for CSAKTGLSNQPQHF.

This clonotype was seen ten or more times. The chain combines TRBV20-1 with TRBJ1-6, with TRBD1 as a possible D gene (5 bases). The germline V gene encodes CDR1 DFQATT and CDR2 SNEGSKA (reference sequence). The CDR3 has 11 residues. The V end lost 6 bases, the J end lost 10 bases, and 10 bases lay between the germline ends. CDR3 coding DNA: TGCAGTGCGGTCAGGGTATCACCCCTCCACTTT. It encodes CSAVRVSPLHF.

DNA for the CDR3: TGCAGTGCAACCAGACCGGGACACGCGAATGAAAAACTGTTTTTT. This sequence encodes CSATRPGHANEKLFF. This chain joins TRBV20-1 and TRBJ1-4, with D possibly matching TRBD1 (6 bases). With 6 bases removed from V and 5 bases from J, the gap between germline ends came to 19 bases. The CDR3 is 15 residues long. Germline lookup yields CDR1 DFQATT and CDR2 SNEGSKA (reference sequence).

This clonotype was found many times. V gene TRBV27 combines with J gene TRBJ2-2; 7 bases match TRBD2. V trimming: 6 bases; J trimming: 5 bases; junction bases outside the gene matches: 9. The CDR3 length is 15 residues. In germline, CDR1 is MNHEY, CDR2 SMNVEV (reference sequence). The CDR3 nucleotides read TGTGCCAGCAGAGGTTCCCCGGGAGGAACCGGGGAGCTGTTTTTT. This translates into CASRGSPGGTGELFF.

This clonotype was seen a few times. The chain has TRBV9 and TRBJ2-1, with 11 bases that match TRBD2. The CDR3 loop spans 16 amino acids. Per the germline V gene, CDR1 is SGDLS and CDR2 is YYNGEE. After removal of 0 bases from V and 8 bases from J, the junction contained 7 bases not matched to a gene. DNA for the CDR3: TGTGCCAGCAGCGTAGGTGCATTAGCGGGGGGGGATGAGCAGTTCTTC. Amino acid sequence: CASSVGALAGGDEQFF. Drawing the rest from reference TRBV9 and TRBJ2-1, the complete variable domain is DSGVTQTPKHLITATGQRVTLRCSPRSGDLSVYWYQQSLDQGLQFLIQYYNGEERAKGNILERFSAQQFPDLHSELNLSSLELGDSALYFCASSVGALAGGDEQFFGPGTRLTVL.

This clonotype is a singleton in its sample. CDR3 amino acids: CSASAYVQFPSNNYEQYF. The DNA of the CDR3 is TGCAGTGCTAGTGCCTACGTCCAATTCCCCTCTAACAACTACGAGCAGTACTTC. The chain is built from TRBV20-1 and TRBJ2-7; no firm D call. The CDR3 consists of 18 residues. The V and J ends lost 3 bases and 3 bases respectively, with 27 bases between them. Germline CDR1 reads DFQATT; CDR2 reads SNEGSKA (reference sequence).

This clonotype turned up a few times. This sequence joins TRBV5-4 and TRBJ2-2; D perhaps matches TRBD2 (5 bases). V lost 3 bases and J 3 bases, leaving 9 bases between the germline ends. CDR3 length equals 14 residues. CDR1 is SGHNT and CDR2 is YYREEE in the germline V gene (reference sequence). The CDR3 is CASSWRGYTGELFF. The CDR3 bases are TGTGCCAGCAGCTGGAGAGGGTACACCGGGGAGCTGTTTTTT.

This clonotype was detected ten times or more. The chain is built from TRBV15 and TRBJ2-7; maybe TRBD1 (5 bases). Deletions cut 6 bases from V and 2 bases from J, with 14 bases between. The CDR3 has 14 amino acids. CDR1 is LNHNV, CDR2 YYDKDF, per germline (reference sequence). For the CDR3, the DNA is TGTGCCACCAGGGGAAACAGGAACCCCTACGAGCAGTACTTC. Residues: CATRGNRNPYEQYF. The complete variable domain, with remaining parts taken from reference TRBV15 and TRBJ2-7, reads DAMVIQNPRYQVTQFGKPVTLSCSQTLNHNVMYWYQQKSSQAPKLLFHYYDKDFNNEADTPDNFQSRRPNTSFCFLDIRSPGLGDTAMYLCATRGNRNPYEQYFGPGTRLTVT.

This clonotype appeared many times. The rearrangement links TRBV29-1 to TRBJ2-1; D is uncertain. Germline V gene sequence: CDR1 SQVTM, CDR2 ANQGSEA. The CDR3 length is 12 residues. V lost 6 bases and J 0 bases, leaving 6 bases between the germline ends. CDR3 sequence: CSVHGSYNEQFF. The CDR3 DNA sequence: TGCAGCGTGCACGGCTCCTACAATGAGCAGTTCTTC.

The chain carries TRBV11-3 and TRBJ1-1; D not certain. Per the germline V gene, CDR1 is SGHNT and CDR2 is YENEEA. CDR3 length: 13 amino acids. Trimming removed 4 bases at V and 3 bases at J, with 9 bases between. The CDR3 loop reads CASSSNTDTEAFF. CDR3 DNA: TGTGCCAGCAGCTCTAACACGGACACTGAAGCTTTCTTT.

This clonotype was recorded many times. The CDR3 reads CASSLGLGGTDTQYF. CDR3 nucleotide sequence: TGCGCCAGCAGCTTGGGACTAGGGGGAACAGATACGCAGTATTTT. V and J are TRBV5-1 and TRBJ2-3; possibly TRBD1 or TRBD2 for D (6 bases each). The CDR3 has 15 residues. V was cut by 0 bases and J by 3 bases, with 11 bases left in between. The germline V gene has CDR1 SGHRS and CDR2 YFSETQ.

This clonotype was observed at least ten times. This chain connects TRBV12-3 or TRBV12-4 to TRBJ2-7; 8 bases agree with TRBD1. The CDR3 totals 15 residues. With 2 bases clipped from V and 3 bases from J, the junction kept 6 bases outside the gene matches. CDR3 residues: CASSLRQGRGYEQYF. Written as DNA, the CDR3 is TGTGCCAGCAGTTTAAGACAGGGGAGAGGCTACGAGCAGTACTTC.

The sample holds many counts of this clonotype. This rearrangement joins TRBV15 to TRBJ1-1; D gene uncertain. The V gene lost 5 bases and the J gene lost 7 bases, with 11 bases spanning the gap. The germline V gene encodes CDR1 LNHNV and CDR2 YYDKDF (reference sequence). The CDR3 is made up of 12 amino acids. Here the CDR3 reads CATSYWEGEAFF. For the CDR3, the DNA is TGTGCCACCAGCTATTGGGAGGGTGAAGCTTTCTTT.

V usage is TRBV28 and J usage is TRBJ2-5; 9 nucleotides line up with TRBD1. Germline assignment: CDR1 MDHEN and CDR2 SYDVKM. The length of the CDR3 is 15 residues. The V gene end was trimmed by 6 bases and the J gene end by 1 base; junction bases not matched to a gene: 6. The CDR3 here is CASRSGQGTQETQYF. The CDR3 bases are TGTGCCAGCAGGTCGGGACAGGGTACCCAAGAGACCCAGTACTTC.

The chain links TRBV11-1 to TRBJ2-7; the match to TRBD1 covers 7 bases. Germline assignment: CDR1 SGHAT and CDR2 FQDESV (reference sequence). The CDR3 length is 15 residues. With V trimmed by 5 bases and J by 7 bases, 14 bases remained unmatched. The CDR3 here is CASSLFGRGFEEQYF. CDR3 sequence (DNA): TGTGCCAGCAGCCTATTCGGCAGGGGGTTCGAGGAGCAGTACTTC. The full variable domain, with the rest looked up from reference TRBV11-1 and TRBJ2-7, is EAEVAQSPRYKITEKSQAVAFWCDPISGHATLYWYRQILGQGPELLVQFQDESVVDDSQLPKDRFSAERLKGVDSTLKIQPAELGDSAMYLCASSLFGRGFEEQYFGPGTRLTVT.

This clonotype was observed at least ten times. The V call is TRBV20-1, the J call TRBJ2-3; the D gene could be TRBD1 or TRBD2 (5 bases each). The CDR3 is made up of 13 amino acids. V was shortened by 3 bases and J by 2 bases, with 9 bases between the two germline ends. Per the germline V gene, CDR1 is DFQATT and CDR2 is SNEGSKA (reference sequence). CDR3 coding DNA: TGCAGTGCTAGTGTGGGGGTCACAGATACGCAGTATTTT. Translation gives CSASVGVTDTQYF.

In this sample, this clonotype turned up many times. The chain links TRBV12-3 or TRBV12-4 to TRBJ1-1; D gene unclear. The CDR3 totals 14 residues. The V gene lost 2 bases and the J gene lost 0 bases, with 7 bases spanning the gap. Here the CDR3 reads CASSLSGLNTEAFF. The CDR3 nucleotides read TGTGCCAGCAGTTTATCGGGATTGAACACTGAAGCTTTCTTT.

This clonotype showed up many times. This chain links TRBV29-1 with TRBJ1-5, with D unclear. Per the germline V gene, CDR1 is SQVTM and CDR2 is ANQGSEA. Trimming pared 1 base from V and 2 bases from J, leaving 18 bases between. The CDR3 sequence is 17 residues long. DNA for the CDR3: TGCAGCGTTGAAGGTGGCAGGCCGCCGAAAGGCAATCAGCCCCAGCATTTT. This sequence encodes CSVEGGRPPKGNQPQHF.